Presented here are 17 T cell receptor beta chains from one specimen sequenced in a study of blood T cell repertoires in COVID-19 (dated by TCRdb to 2018 to 2020). The method behind the library was the immunoSEQ multiplex PCR assay. Entries here come from immuneACCESS through TCRdb and include only in-frame sequences with V and J called. Some clones fail to appear in such tables; in the studies checked, an unresolved V gene covers under half of the shortfall, and the cause of the remainder is unknown. The sample contains fewer than 200,000 clones, roughly four fifths of them found a single time. Clones ranked in the top ten supply roughly 7.1% of the sample. Source material: peripheral blood. All receptors come from a man aged 35 to 55 who had recovered from COVID-19.

About this clone: This CDR3 is also generated by other DNA sequences in the sample. The chain recombines TRBV18 with TRBJ2-1; 9 bases match TRBD1. The J segment lost 0 bases and the V segment lost 3 bases, leaving 0 bases of the junction unmatched. The CDR3 length is 15 residues. Germline CDR1 KGHSH, CDR2 LQKENI. CDR3 residues: CASSPGQGSYNEQFF. CDR3 coding DNA: TGTGCCAGCTCACCGGGACAGGGCTCCTACAATGAGCAGTTCTTC.

J is TRBJ2-1 and V is TRBV4-2; possibly TRBD2 for D (6 bases). The CDR3 consists of 15 residues. Germline V gene data show CDR1 as LGHNA and CDR2 as YNFKEQ. V was clipped by 1 base and J by 0 bases, with 7 bases between them. In DNA, the CDR3 is TGTGCCAGCAGCCAAGGAGCGGGCTCCTACAATGAGCAGTTCTTC. This translates into CASSQGAGSYNEQFF.

The genes are TRBV19 and TRBJ2-1; D perhaps matches TRBD1 (6 bases). Trimming cost V 3 bases and J 9 bases, with 12 bases left between them. The CDR3 length is 13 residues. The germline gives CDR1 LNHDA, CDR2 SQIVND (reference sequence). CDR3 nucleotides: TGTGCCAGTAGTATTTGGGGGCAAGGTGAGCAGTTCTTC. The encoded protein is CASSIWGQGEQFF.

This clone was detected a few times. This chain joins TRBV18 and TRBJ1-3; 9 nucleotides agree with TRBD1. Germline V gene data show CDR1 as KGHSH and CDR2 as LQKENI. The length of the CDR3 is 14 residues. After removal of 5 bases from V and 4 bases from J, the junction contained 3 bases not matched to a gene. This CDR3 reads CASSAGQGGNTIYF. The DNA of the CDR3 is TGTGCCAGCTCAGCGGGACAGGGAGGAAACACCATATATTTT.

This chain connects TRBV3-1 (or the pseudogene TRBV3-2) to TRBJ2-5; D not resolved. V lost 4 bases, J lost 2 bases, and 5 bases lay in between. This CDR3 comprises 12 residues. CDR1 is LGHDT and CDR2 is YNNKEL in the germline V gene (reference sequence). CDR3 in DNA: TGTGCCAGCAGCCTTCTTCAAGAGACCCAGTACTTC. It translates to CASSLLQETQYF.

The chain combines TRBV18 with TRBJ2-7; 14 bases are shared with TRBD2. CDR3 length: 17 residues. V lost 0 bases and J lost 1; bases outside the gene matches: 2. Germline V gene sequence: CDR1 KGHSH, CDR2 LQKENI. The CDR3 is CASSPPGLAGGSYEQYF. The CDR3 nucleotides read TGTGCCAGCTCACCACCCGGACTAGCGGGAGGATCCTACGAGCAGTACTTC.

This clone has just one count. The CDR3 bases are TGTGCCAGCAGCCCAGGGGTTTCAACTAATGAAAAACTGTTTTTT. It yields the protein CASSPGVSTNEKLFF. The chain couples TRBV5-5 to TRBJ1-4; weak D call: TRBD1 (6 bases). CDR3 length: 15 residues. The V gene lost 4 bases and the J gene lost 0 bases, with 10 bases spanning the gap. Germline values: CDR1 SGHKS, CDR2 YYEKEE (reference sequence). Based on the CDR3 plus reference TRBV5-5 and TRBJ1-4, the full variable domain is DAGVTQSPTHLIKTRGQQVTLRCSPISGHKSVSWYQQVLGQGPQFIFQYYEKEERGRGNFPDRFSARQFPNYSSELNVNALLLGDSALYLCASSPGVSTNEKLFFGSGTQLSVL.

The V and J genes are TRBV6-5 and TRBJ2-7; possible D gene TRBD1, 6 bases. Trimming took off 10 bases at V and 2 bases at J, with 15 bases between the two ends. Germline values: CDR1 MNHEY, CDR2 SVGAGI. The CDR3 has 13 residues. The CDR3 reads CATGTTKPYEQYF. The CDR3 nucleotides are TGTGCCACCGGGACAACCAAACCCTACGAGCAGTACTTC.

The chain links TRBV7-8 to TRBJ2-5, with TRBD2 matching 11 bases. The CDR3 contains 14 residues. Germline V gene sequence: CDR1 SGHVS, CDR2 FQNEAQ. The junction had 2 bases not matched to a gene; V was cut back by 3 bases and J by 5 bases. Here the CDR3 reads CASSLTSGTETQYF. DNA for the CDR3: TGTGCCAGCAGCTTGACTAGCGGGACCGAGACCCAGTACTTC.

V is TRBV28 and J is TRBJ2-5; D may be TRBD2 (6 bases). Per germline, CDR1 MDHEN and CDR2 SYDVKM. The CDR3 has 14 residues. The ends were cut back, 7 bases at V and 1 base at J, with 13 bases in the middle. The CDR3 DNA reads TGTGCCAGCACGGGACTTTCCGTCCAAGAGACCCAGTACTTC. This gives the protein CASTGLSVQETQYF.

The chain links TRBV29-1 to TRBJ2-7; the D is unclear. The CDR3 has 14 amino acids. Germline CDR1 and CDR2: SQVTM and ANQGSEA. With 7 bases removed from V and 4 bases from J, the gap between germline ends came to 20 bases. CDR3 DNA sequence: TGCAGCGGGTACACGGGTGCCCCTCTTTACGAGCAGTACTTC. Protein product: CSGYTGAPLYEQYF.

The rearrangement joins TRBV28 to TRBJ2-1; TRBD2 matches 14 bases. This CDR3 region has 18 residues. Germline V gene data show CDR1 as MDHEN and CDR2 as SYDVKM. J gave up 9 bases and V 4 bases, and 14 bases lay outside the gene matches. The CDR3 protein is CASSSFLTSGRAVGEQFF. In DNA, the CDR3 is TGTGCCAGCAGTTCCTTCCTGACTAGCGGGAGGGCCGTGGGTGAGCAGTTCTTC.

This clone was observed once. The rearrangement links TRBV2 to TRBJ2-7; D might be TRBD2 (7 bases). CDR1 and CDR2 from the germline V gene are SNHLY and FYNNEI. The CDR3 is made up of 12 amino acids. Trimming left V 7 bases short and J 5 bases short, with 12 bases between. The CDR3, as DNA: TGTGCCAGCAAGAGGGGGGGCGACGAGCAGTACTTC. Its translation is CASKRGGDEQYF.

The chain is built from TRBV4-3 and TRBJ2-7; 9 bases map to TRBD1. Unmatched junction bases numbered 7, after V lost 0 bases and J lost 4 bases. Germline V gives CDR1 LGHNA, CDR2 YSLEER. There are 16 residues in the CDR3. The CDR3 is CASSQDGEQGAYEQYF. The CDR3 nucleotides read TGCGCCAGCAGCCAAGATGGGGAACAGGGGGCGTACGAGCAGTACTTC.

This clone was counted between two and nine times. The V call is TRBV4-3, the J call TRBJ2-1, with D perhaps matching TRBD1 (6 bases). The CDR3 is 17 amino acids. The V gene's germline CDR1 is LGHNA and CDR2 YSLEER. Trimming took 0 bases from V and 3 from J, leaving 15 bases between them. DNA of the CDR3: TGCGCCAGCAGCCAAGATCCAGAACAGGGCTTCTACAATGAGCAGTTCTTC. Translation: CASSQDPEQGFYNEQFF.

The V and J genes are TRBV4-2 and TRBJ2-7, with TRBD2 as a possible D gene (6 bases). This CDR3 has 13 amino acids. In germline, CDR1 is LGHNA, CDR2 YNFKEQ. The V and J ends lost 4 bases and 5 bases respectively, with 12 bases between them. CDR3 sequence reads: CASSPRPGDEQYF. DNA for the CDR3: TGTGCCAGCAGCCCAAGGCCGGGGGACGAGCAGTACTTC.

This clone was seen only a few times. The chain combines TRBV5-5 with TRBJ1-6; no definite D call. Germline V gene sequence: CDR1 SGHKS, CDR2 YYEKEE (reference sequence). The germline V and J ends were trimmed by 6 bases and 7 bases, with 17 bases remaining between them. This CDR3 region has 15 residues. This CDR3 is CASTNPEGKNSPLHF. DNA for the CDR3: TGTGCCAGCACCAACCCGGAGGGAAAGAATTCACCCCTCCACTTT.